Presented here are 21 T cell receptor beta chains from one specimen sequenced in a study of identical twins. TCRdb called the 5' RACE reads again in MiXCR, with one record for every CDR3 protein. The table lists 520,000 or so distinct CDR3 sequences, around 20% of them singletons. These data were also filed under a second study, of T cells expressing NK-cell markers.

Input material: CD4+ T cells sorted from blood. The receptor source for this set is a woman aged 18-29 years in good health.

This clonotype was picked up many times. The V call is TRBV24-1, the J call TRBJ2-2; D might be TRBD2 (5 bases). The ends were cut back, 6 bases at V and 1 base at J, with 5 bases in the middle. The V gene's germline CDR1 is KGHDR and CDR2 SFDVKD. The CDR3 runs to 13 residues. CDR3 nucleotides: TGTGCCACCAGTCGGGGGAACACCGGGGAGCTGTTTTTT. Protein: CATSRGNTGELFF.

Ten or more counts support this clonotype. V gene TRBV7-9 combines with J gene TRBJ1-1; TRBD1 matches at 7 bases. Trimming cost V 5 bases and J 3 bases; bases outside gene matches: 15. This CDR3 contains 17 residues. The germline V gene has CDR1 SEHNR and CDR2 FQNEAQ (reference sequence). CDR3 coding DNA: TGTGCCAGCAGCCCACGGCAGGGACAGAGTGGTGACACTGAAGCTTTCTTT. This translates into CASSPRQGQSGDTEAFF. Based on the CDR3 plus reference TRBV7-9 and TRBJ1-1, the full variable domain is DTGVSQNPRHKITKRGQNVTFRCDPISEHNRLYWYRQTLGQGPEFLTYFQNEAQLEKSRLLSDRFSAERPKGSFSTLEIQRTEQGDSAMYLCASSPRQGQSGDTEAFFGQGTRLTVV.

V usage is TRBV15 and J usage is TRBJ1-4; 9 positions match TRBD1. In germline, CDR1 is LNHNV, CDR2 YYDKDF (reference sequence). The V gene end was trimmed by 4 bases and the J gene end by 3 bases; junction bases not matched to a gene: 9. The CDR3 spans 17 residues. DNA for the CDR3: TGTGCCACCAGCACAAAACAGGGGGCGCGGTCTAATGAAAAACTGTTTTTT. As protein: CATSTKQGARSNEKLFF.

A few counts support this clonotype. The J gene is TRBJ2-1, the V gene TRBV21-1; whether TRBD1, the table's D call, matches the DNA was not checked. TRBV21-1 is an annotated pseudogene. The CDR3 totals 16 residues. CDR3 in DNA: TGTGCCAGCAGCGAGGCAGGATCCAGGGGTTACAATGAGCAGTTCTTC. Amino acid sequence: CASSEAGSRGYNEQFF.

This sequence joins TRBV7-2 and TRBJ2-5, with D maybe TRBD1 (5 bases). The CDR3 covers 14 residues. Between the trimmed V and J ends, which lost 4 bases and 3 bases, there was a span of 12 bases. Germline CDR1 is SGHTA and CDR2 is FQGNSA. CDR3 bases: TGTGCCAGCAGCTATAACAGGAACGAAGAGACCCAGTACTTC. It yields the protein CASSYNRNEETQYF.

This chain links TRBV4-1 with TRBJ2-7; 8 bases map to TRBD2. The CDR3 has 15 residues. Germline trimming cut 4 bases from V and 2 bases from J; bases unmatched to any gene: 7. Per the germline V gene, CDR1 is MGHRA and CDR2 is YSYEKL. Here the CDR3 reads CASSPSRLATYEQYF. CDR3 in DNA: TGCGCCAGCAGCCCGTCCCGACTAGCGACCTACGAGCAGTACTTC.

This clonotype was picked up a small number of times. The rearrangement joins TRBV7-2 to TRBJ1-1; D remains ambiguous. The germline gives CDR1 SGHTA, CDR2 FQGNSA. Trimming took 5 bases from V and 0 from J, leaving 10 bases between them. The length of the CDR3 is 14 residues. For the CDR3, the DNA is TGTGCCAGCAGCACGAACCCACTGAACACTGAAGCTTTCTTT. Its protein is CASSTNPLNTEAFF.

The V call is TRBV6-2 or TRBV6-3, the J call TRBJ1-1, with TRBD1 identical over 10 bases. Germline V gene lookup returns CDR1 MNHEY and CDR2 SVGEGT. The CDR3 runs to 12 residues. The ends lost 5 bases at V and 9 bases at J; junction bases unmatched: 3. The CDR3 here is CASSAGQGKAFF. Written as DNA, the CDR3 is TGTGCCAGCAGTGCGGGACAGGGGAAAGCTTTCTTT.

This clonotype was seen only a few times. The chain is built from TRBV7-3 and TRBJ2-1, with D unclear. The CDR3 runs to 15 residues. Per germline, CDR1 SGHTA and CDR2 FQGTGA. The ends were cut back, 5 bases at V and 2 bases at J, with 13 bases in the middle. CDR3 DNA: TGTGCCAGCAGCGCGCAGATCCCAGCCTACAATGAGCAGTTCTTC. Residues: CASSAQIPAYNEQFF.

The chain carries TRBV5-6 and TRBJ1-3; D gene uncertain. This CDR3 contains 13 residues. V gave up 4 bases and J gave up 2 bases, with 7 bases separating them. Per the germline V gene, CDR1 is SGHDT and CDR2 is YYEEEE. This CDR3 reads CASSPRTGNTIYF. The DNA of the CDR3 is TGTGCCAGCAGCCCTAGGACTGGAAACACCATATATTTT. Based on the CDR3 plus reference TRBV5-6 and TRBJ1-3, the full variable domain is DAGVTQSPTHLIKTRGQQVTLRCSPKSGHDTVSWYQQALGQGPQFIFQYYEEEERQRGNFPDRFSGHQFPNYSSELNVNALLLGDSALYLCASSPRTGNTIYFGEGSWLTVV.

This clonotype was counted ten times or more. The gene calls are TRBV5-1 and TRBJ2-7; D is uncertain. Germline values: CDR1 SGHRS, CDR2 YFSETQ. The CDR3 covers 12 residues. Trimming took off 0 bases at V and 2 bases at J, with 3 bases between the two ends. CDR3 nucleotides: TGCGCCAGCAGCTTGGATACCTACGAGCAGTACTTC. Translating gives CASSLDTYEQYF.

This clonotype has a handful of counts. J is TRBJ2-3 and V is TRBV13, with 11 nucleotides matching TRBD2. CDR1 and CDR2 (germline): PRHDT, FYEKMQ (reference sequence). V lost 5 bases to trimming and J lost 1 base; unmatched junction nucleotides: 5. The CDR3 consists of 16 residues. The CDR3 DNA reads TGTGCCAGCAGCCCCCGACTAGCGGGGCGCACAGATACGCAGTATTTT. This sequence encodes CASSPRLAGRTDTQYF.

The chain couples TRBV9 to TRBJ2-3, with 14 bases fitting TRBD2. There are 16 residues in the CDR3. CDR1 and CDR2 from the germline V gene are SGDLS and YYNGEE. Trimming took 4 bases from V and 5 from J; bases not matched to a gene: 6. The CDR3 here is CASSPRTSGGRDTQYF. CDR3 sequence (DNA): TGTGCCAGCAGCCCGAGGACTAGCGGGGGGAGAGATACGCAGTATTTT. Based on the CDR3 plus reference TRBV9 and TRBJ2-3, the full variable domain is DSGVTQTPKHLITATGQRVTLRCSPRSGDLSVYWYQQSLDQGLQFLIQYYNGEERAKGNILERFSAQQFPDLHSELNLSSLELGDSALYFCASSPRTSGGRDTQYFGPGTRLTVL.

The J gene is TRBJ1-1, the V gene TRBV10-3; D is uncertain. Germline V CDR1 and CDR2: ENHRY, SYGVKD. Trimming took 8 bases from V and 0 from J, leaving 13 bases between them. CDR3 length: 14 amino acids. The CDR3 DNA reads as TGTGCCATCCAGAAGGGAGGTATGAACACTGAAGCTTTCTTT. It encodes CAIQKGGMNTEAFF.

V is TRBV10-3 and J is TRBJ1-2; D unclear. Germline CDR1 and CDR2: ENHRY and SYGVKD. This CDR3 comprises 14 residues. Trimming cost V 3 bases and J 7 bases, with 15 bases left between them. CDR3 amino acids: CAISDGGQYSGYTF. In DNA form, the CDR3 reads TGTGCCATCAGTGATGGCGGGCAGTACTCTGGCTACACCTTC.

In its sample, this clonotype was seen a few times. The genes are TRBV2 and TRBJ2-4; 7 nucleotides match TRBD2. Germline V lookup: CDR1 SNHLY, CDR2 FYNNEI. V lost 2 bases, J lost 2 bases, and 3 bases stayed unmatched. The CDR3 sequence is 15 residues long. The DNA for the CDR3 is TGTGCCAGCAGTGAACTAGCGGAATCCAAAAACATTCAGTACTTC. It encodes CASSELAESKNIQYF. Full variable domain (missing parts from reference TRBV2 and TRBJ2-4): EPEVTQTPSHQVTQMGQEVILRCVPISNHLYFYWYRQILGQKVEFLVSFYNNEISEKSEIFDDQFSVERPDGSNFTLKIRSTKLEDSAMYFCASSELAESKNIQYFGAGTRLSVL.

CDR3 loop: CASSKRLAKNIQYF. The CDR3, as DNA: TGTGCCAGCAGCAAGAGACTAGCCAAAAACATTCAGTACTTC. The chain couples TRBV13 to TRBJ2-4; D is uncertain. The germline CDR1 and CDR2 sequences are PRHDT and FYEKMQ (reference sequence). The length of the CDR3 is 14 residues. Trimming shortened V by 5 bases and J by 0 bases, and 8 bases separated the two germline ends. The whole variable domain, filled in from reference TRBV13 and TRBJ2-4, reads AAGVIQSPRHLIKEKRETATLKCYPIPRHDTVYWYQQGPGQDPQFLISFYEKMQSDKGSIPDRFSAQQFSDYHSELNMSSLELGDSALYFCASSKRLAKNIQYFGAGTRLSVL.

The rearrangement joins TRBV7-2 to TRBJ2-1; D may be TRBD1 or TRBD2 (5 bases each). Germline lookup yields CDR1 SGHTA and CDR2 FQGNSA. The CDR3 sequence is 16 residues long. Trimming shortened V by 5 bases and J by 0 bases, and 14 bases separated the two germline ends. CDR3: CASSRRVGDSYNEQFF. The CDR3 bases are TGTGCCAGCAGCCGCCGTGTGGGGGACTCCTACAATGAGCAGTTCTTC.

The chain combines TRBV5-1 with TRBJ2-2; 9 nucleotides match TRBD2. The CDR3 spans 14 residues. Germline CDR1 reads SGHRS; CDR2 reads YFSETQ. V was pared by 8 bases and J by 2 bases, with 4 bases of the junction left unmatched. The CDR3 protein is CASSGGINTGELFF. The CDR3 DNA is TGCGCCAGTAGCGGGGGCATCAACACCGGGGAGCTGTTTTTT.

This clonotype turned up a few times. This chain links TRBV12-3 or TRBV12-4 with TRBJ1-2; a possible D gene is TRBD1 (5 bases). The V gene lost 2 bases and the J gene lost 6 bases, with 10 bases spanning the gap. The CDR3 sequence is 13 residues long. CDR3 DNA: TGTGCCAGCAGTTTACAACAGGAAAATGGCTACACCTTC. It is translated as CASSLQQENGYTF.

This chain links TRBV5-1 with TRBJ2-7; 8 positions agree with TRBD2. CDR3 length: 16 residues. Germline CDR1 reads SGHRS; CDR2 reads YFSETQ. V lost 0 bases to trimming and J lost 3 bases; unmatched junction nucleotides: 8. CDR3 DNA: TGCGCCAGCAGCTTGGAAGGAGCGGGAGAGGGCTACGAGCAGTACTTC. Residues: CASSLEGAGEGYEQYF.